This TCR beta chain originates from a study of cytomegalovirus exposure and HLA in healthy donors. This clone occurred once. Its antigen is still unknown. Deletions cut 0 bases from V and 4 bases from J, with 7 bases between. The CDR3 has 13 residues. In germline, CDR1 is SGHRS, CDR2 YFSETQ. The PCR contained 60 Vbeta and 13 Jbeta primers. Sequenced by immunoSEQ multiplex PCR; TCRdb stores in-frame clones only, minus some. The data contain some 160,000 clones, 65% to 85% of them singletons. Study-level findings and limits: Three chains linked to CMV were shown in vitro to be specific for CMV antigens.

Material for sequencing was PBMCs. The receptor was isolated from a middle-aged man in good health and CMV-seropositive. V usage is TRBV5-1 and J usage is TRBJ1-1; possibly TRBD1 for D (6 bases). CDR3 amino acids: CASSLGQVTEAFF. DNA for the CDR3: TGCGCCAGCAGCTTGGGACAGGTCACTGAAGCTTTCTTT. Supplemented by reference TRBV5-1 and TRBJ1-1, the full variable domain reads KAGVTQTPRYLIKTRGQQVTLSCSPISGHRSVSWYQQTPGQGLQFLFEYFSETQRNKGNFPGRFSGRQFSNSRSEMNVSTLELGDSALYLCASSLGQVTEAFFGQGTRLTVV.